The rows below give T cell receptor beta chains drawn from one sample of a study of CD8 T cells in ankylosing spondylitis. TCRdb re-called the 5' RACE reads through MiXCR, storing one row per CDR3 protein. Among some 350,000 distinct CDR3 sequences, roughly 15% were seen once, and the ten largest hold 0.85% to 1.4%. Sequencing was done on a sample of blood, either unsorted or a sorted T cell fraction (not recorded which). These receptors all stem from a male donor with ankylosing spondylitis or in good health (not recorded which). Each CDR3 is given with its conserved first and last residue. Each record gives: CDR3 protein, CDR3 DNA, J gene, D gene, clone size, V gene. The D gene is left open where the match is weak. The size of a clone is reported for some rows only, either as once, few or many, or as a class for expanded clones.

CASSLGQGAHEQYF	TGTGCCAGCAGTTTGGGACAGGGGGCGCACGAGCAGTACTTC	TRBJ2-7	TRBD1	-	TRBV12-3/TRBV12-4
CASTGGTHSHF	TGTGCCAGCACAGGGGGCACCCATAGTCACTTC	TRBJ2-7	TRBD1	few	TRBV11-2
CASSADRNYGYTF	TGTGCCAGCAGTGCGGACAGAAACTATGGCTACACCTTC	TRBJ1-2	-	-	TRBV12-3/TRBV12-4
CASSFGTGSDTQYF	TGTGCCAGCAGCTTCGGGACAGGGTCCGATACGCAGTATTTT	TRBJ2-3	TRBD1	-	TRBV5-6
CASGTGTRNEQFF	TGCGCCAGCGGGACCGGGACTCGCAATGAGCAGTTCTTC	TRBJ2-1	-	many	TRBV5-1
CASSLHTGNTGELFF	TGTGCCAGCAGCTTGCATACGGGAAACACCGGGGAGCTGTTTTTT	TRBJ2-2	-	many	TRBV5-6
CASGRPGDHEQFF	TGTGCTAGTGGCCGTCCCGGGGACCATGAGCAGTTCTTC	TRBJ2-1	-	few	TRBV12-5
CASRGDLGDTIYF	TGTGCCAGCAGGGGGGACCTGGGAGACACCATATATTTT	TRBJ1-3	-	few	TRBV2
CASSSLGGDTEAFF	TGCGCCAGCAGCTCCCTTGGAGGGGACACTGAAGCTTTCTTT	TRBJ1-1	-	many	TRBV5-1
CASSKGVSGANVLTF	TGTGCCAGCAGCAAAGGGGTCTCTGGGGCCAACGTCCTGACTTTC	TRBJ2-6	-	-	TRBV21-1
CASSPGRPGKLFF	TGTGCCAGCAGTCCCGGACGGCCCGGAAAACTGTTTTTT	TRBJ1-4	-	-	TRBV12-3/TRBV12-4
CASCLSGNTEAFF	TGCGCCAGCTGCCTATCGGGGAACACTGAAGCTTTCTTT	TRBJ1-1	-	few	TRBV5-1
CASNPGLGGNEQFF	TGTGCCAGCAACCCGGGACTCGGTGGGAATGAGCAGTTCTTC	TRBJ2-1	-	-	TRBV7-9
CASSLGEREKLFF	TGCGCCAGCAGCTTGGGGGAAAGGGAAAAACTGTTTTTT	TRBJ1-4	-	few	TRBV5-1
CAISDKGLAAYEQYF	TGTGCCATCAGTGATAAGGGACTAGCGGCTTACGAGCAGTACTTC	TRBJ2-7	TRBD2	few	TRBV10-3
CASSVRTNYGYTF	TGTGCCAGCAGCGTGAGGACTAACTATGGCTACACCTTC	TRBJ1-2	-	few	TRBV9
CAISVDRSSGNTIYF	TGTGCCATCAGTGTTGACCGAAGCTCTGGAAACACCATATATTTT	TRBJ1-3	-	few	TRBV10-3
CATTRWGVTF	TGTGCCACCACCCGATGGGGAGTCACCTTC	TRBJ1-2	-	-	TRBV21-1
CASSVAPGSAPGNTIYF	TGTGCCAGCAGCGTAGCCCCAGGCTCCGCTCCCGGAAACACCATATATTTT	TRBJ1-3	-	-	TRBV9
CASSPTQGIQETQYF	TGTGCCAGCTCACCAACGCAGGGGATCCAAGAGACCCAGTACTTC	TRBJ2-5	-	-	TRBV18
CASSGPGGNQPQHF	TGTGCCAGCAGTGGCCCAGGGGGCAATCAGCCCCAGCATTTT	TRBJ1-5	-	-	TRBV6-1
CASSSGGRNIQYF	TGTGCCAGTTCCTCGGGGGGAAGAAACATTCAGTACTTC	TRBJ2-4	TRBD2	-	TRBV11-2
CASSFSGSWDEQFF	TGTGCCAGCAGTTTCAGCGGCTCCTGGGATGAGCAGTTCTTC	TRBJ2-1	-	-	TRBV27
CASTGRPVGETQYF	TGTGCCAGCACCGGTCGACCAGTCGGGGAGACCCAGTACTTC	TRBJ2-5	-	few	TRBV12-3/TRBV12-4
CAISPGLAGYYNEQFF	TGTGCCATCAGCCCAGGACTAGCGGGATACTACAATGAGCAGTTCTTC	TRBJ2-1	TRBD2	-	TRBV10-3
CSAPYSATDTQYF	TGCAGTGCCCCTTATTCTGCCACAGATACGCAGTATTTT	TRBJ2-3	-	few	TRBV20-1
CAIGAPGQGQPQHF	TGTGCCATTGGAGCTCCGGGACAGGGTCAGCCCCAGCATTTT	TRBJ1-5	TRBD1	few	TRBV2
CASSFGQKWFGNIQYF	TGTGCCAGCAGTTTCGGACAGAAGTGGTTCGGAAACATTCAGTACTTC	TRBJ2-4	-	-	TRBV12-3/TRBV12-4
CSVEVGTGTEAFF	TGCAGCGTTGAAGTTGGCACGGGGACTGAAGCTTTCTTT	TRBJ1-1	-	many	TRBV29-1
CASSHMGGASYNEQFF	TGCGCCAGCAGCCACATGGGAGGTGCATCCTACAATGAGCAGTTCTTC	TRBJ2-1	-	few	TRBV5-1
CASRMQGGEAFF	TGTGCCAGCAGGATGCAGGGTGGTGAAGCTTTCTTT	TRBJ1-1	-	few	TRBV12-3/TRBV12-4
CAWRGKRGGETQYF	TGTGCCTGGAGGGGAAAAAGGGGTGGGGAGACCCAGTACTTC	TRBJ2-5	-	few	TRBV30
CASSFFTAKNIQYF	TGTGCCAGCAGCTTTTTTACAGCCAAAAACATTCAGTACTTC	TRBJ2-4	-	few	TRBV7-2
CASSPVTPSISRGEQYF	TGTGCCAGCTCACCCGTAACCCCCAGCATATCCCGGGGGGAGCAGTACTTC	TRBJ2-7	-	few	TRBV18
CASLGSTNTGELFF	TGTGCCTCCCTCGGGAGCACGAACACCGGGGAGCTGTTTTTT	TRBJ2-2	-	few	TRBV30
CASSFRVQETQYF	TGTGCCAGCAGCTTCCGGGTCCAAGAGACCCAGTACTTC	TRBJ2-5	-	few	TRBV7-8
CSARKRSYEQYF	TGCAGTGCTAGAAAGCGCTCCTACGAGCAGTACTTC	TRBJ2-7	-	-	TRBV20-1
CAITGWAGGYEQYF	TGTGCCATTACGGGATGGGCAGGGGGCTACGAGCAGTACTTC	TRBJ2-7	TRBD1	few	TRBV6-1
CASSQDGRRGETQYF	TGTGCCAGCAGCCAAGATGGGCGCCGAGGGGAGACCCAGTACTTC	TRBJ2-5	-	few	TRBV4-2
CASSLIGANVLTF	TGTGCCAGCAGCTTAATTGGGGCCAACGTCCTGACTTTC	TRBJ2-6	-	-	TRBV7-6
CASRLGQGDTDTQYF	TGTGCCAGCAGGCTCGGACAGGGGGACACAGATACGCAGTATTTT	TRBJ2-3	TRBD1	-	TRBV6-1
CASSLYGTGYGYTF	TGTGCCAGCAGTTTATATGGGACAGGCTATGGCTACACCTTC	TRBJ1-2	TRBD1	few	TRBV27
CASSRGGFAYNEQFF	TGTGCCAGCAGCAGAGGAGGATTCGCCTACAATGAGCAGTTCTTC	TRBJ2-1	-	-	TRBV7-7
CASSFNAERGTYEQYF	TGTGCCAGCAGTTTTAACGCGGAGCGGGGAACCTACGAGCAGTACTTC	TRBJ2-7	TRBD2	-	TRBV2
CASSLEDTSLTYEQYF	TGCGCCAGCAGCTTGGAGGACACCTCACTGACCTACGAGCAGTACTTC	TRBJ2-7	-	-	TRBV5-1
CASSSFREQYF	TGTGCCAGCAGCTCCTTTCGCGAGCAGTACTTC	TRBJ2-7	-	many	TRBV12-3/TRBV12-4
CASSVQGSGETQYF	TGCGCCAGCAGCGTCCAGGGTTCGGGAGAGACCCAGTACTTC	TRBJ2-5	-	many	TRBV5-1
CASSLAGRAKYGYTF	TGTGCCAGCAGTTTAGCGGGACGGGCGAAATATGGCTACACCTTC	TRBJ1-2	-	few	TRBV12-3/TRBV12-4
CASSFPGAGELFF	TGCGCCAGCAGCTTTCCAGGGGCCGGGGAGCTGTTTTTT	TRBJ2-2	-	many	TRBV5-1
CASSTGTQPQHF	TGTGCCAGCTCGACCGGGACCCAGCCCCAGCATTTT	TRBJ1-5	-	many	TRBV12-3/TRBV12-4
CASLGGRAKNIQYF	TGTGCCAGCTTAGGTGGGCGAGCCAAAAACATTCAGTACTTC	TRBJ2-4	-	-	TRBV7-9
CASSETGKIAGELFF	TGTGCCAGCAGTGAGACAGGGAAGATAGCCGGGGAGCTGTTTTTT	TRBJ2-2	TRBD1	few	TRBV25-1
CASSLRAGGNEQFF	TGCGCCAGCAGCTTGAGGGCAGGGGGCAATGAGCAGTTCTTC	TRBJ2-1	TRBD1	-	TRBV5-1
CSAPGRAGNEQFF	TGCAGTGCCCCCGGAAGGGCTGGCAATGAGCAGTTCTTC	TRBJ2-1	-	few	TRBV20-1
CASSFGRGGNSPLHF	TGTGCCAGCAGCTTCGGCAGGGGGGGAAATTCACCCCTCCACTTT	TRBJ1-6	TRBD1	-	TRBV7-2
CASSLASGDNQPQHF	TGCGCCAGCAGCTTAGCCTCAGGGGACAATCAGCCCCAGCATTTT	TRBJ1-5	-	-	TRBV5-1
CASSVTSGSFDEQFF	TGTGCCAGCAGTGTAACTAGCGGGAGTTTCGATGAGCAGTTCTTC	TRBJ2-1	TRBD2	few	TRBV12-3/TRBV12-4
CASSLGGGPGVHNEQFF	TGTGCCAGCAGCTTAGGGGGTGGGCCGGGGGTACACAATGAGCAGTTCTTC	TRBJ2-1	-	-	TRBV11-3
CSAEGLAGSYEQYF	TGCAGTGCAGAAGGACTAGCGGGATCCTACGAGCAGTACTTC	TRBJ2-7	TRBD2	few	TRBV20-1
CAIAAEGLAGDRTDTQYF	TGTGCCATCGCCGCTGAGGGACTAGCGGGAGACCGCACAGATACGCAGTATTTT	TRBJ2-3	TRBD2	few	TRBV10-3